These 15 T cell receptor beta chains were sequenced from one sample in a study of OX40 agonist ivuxolimab in advanced cancers. TCRdb keeps only in-frame clones here, not all; method: immunoSEQ multiplex PCR. The sample yields 65,000 to 95,000 clones, roughly 90% seen once. The sample consisted of CD4+ or CD8+ T cells sorted from blood, taken in a trial of the OX40 agonist ivuxolimab. Receptors were obtained from an adult with an advanced solid tumor such as melanoma, head and neck, liver or kidney cancer.

The rearrangement uses TRBV7-2 and TRBJ1-2, with unresolved D. The germline V and J ends were trimmed by 0 bases and 2 bases, with 10 bases remaining between them. The CDR3 runs to 15 residues. Germline CDR1 reads SGHTA; CDR2 reads FQGNSA. The CDR3 coding sequence is TGTGCCAGCAGCTTAGCGTCCAGCCAGAACTATGGCTACACCTTC. This translates into CASSLASSQNYGYTF.

In this sample, this clone turned up once. V usage is TRBV7-2 and J usage is TRBJ1-2, with D uncertain. V dropped 6 bases and J dropped 0 bases, with 5 bases sitting between them. The CDR3 runs to 12 residues. Germline V gene data show CDR1 as SGHTA and CDR2 as FQGNSA. In DNA form, the CDR3 reads TGTGCCAGCAGTTTTACTAACTATGGCTACACCTTC. This codes for CASSFTNYGYTF.

CDR3 residues: CASSPYLGGNQPQHF. The CDR3 coding sequence is TGTGCCAGCAGCCCCTACCTCGGAGGCAATCAGCCCCAGCATTTT. The chain carries TRBV7-2 and TRBJ1-5, with D unresolved. V was trimmed by 5 bases and J by 2 bases, leaving 13 bases between them. Germline V lookup: CDR1 SGHTA, CDR2 FQGNSA. This CDR3 is 15 amino acids long.

The V gene is TRBV6-5, the J gene TRBJ2-2; 10 nucleotides match TRBD2. CDR1 and CDR2 from the germline V gene are MNHEY and SVGAGI. V shed 10 bases and J 3 bases; nucleotides not matched to a gene: 5. There are 14 residues in the CDR3. In DNA form, the CDR3 reads TGTGCCATTACCGGACTAGCGGACACCGGGGAGCTGTTTTTT. Residues: CAITGLADTGELFF.

This rearrangement joins TRBV9 to TRBJ1-1; D gene unclear. The CDR3 runs to 17 residues. Trimming took 0 bases from V and 2 from J, leaving 17 bases between them. Looked up from germline, CDR1 is SGDLS and CDR2 is YYNGEE. The CDR3 coding sequence is TGTGCCAGCAGCGTAGGCGACCTGGAGACTATAAACACTGAAGCTTTCTTT. Its protein is CASSVGDLETINTEAFF.

The chain combines TRBV19 with TRBJ2-2; TRBD2 aligns across 13 bases. The V gene's germline CDR1 is LNHDA and CDR2 SQIVND (reference sequence). This CDR3 spans 18 amino acids. Losses at the gene ends were 5 bases for V and 4 bases for J; bases not matched to a gene: 10. The CDR3 nucleotides are TGTGCCAGTAGTCAGCAGACTAGCGGGAGGTCGGGCACCGGGGAGCTGTTTTTT. This gives the protein CASSQQTSGRSGTGELFF.

The chain uses TRBV5-6 and TRBJ2-3, with 11 bases lining up with TRBD2. The CDR3 extends over 16 amino acids. In germline, CDR1 is SGHDT, CDR2 YYEEEE. The V and J ends lost 4 bases and 3 bases, in that order; junction bases with no gene match: 7. CDR3 residues: CASSKRLAGLTDTQYF. CDR3 DNA sequence: TGTGCCAGCAGCAAGAGACTAGCGGGATTGACAGATACGCAGTATTTT.

The chain's CDR3 is CASSTARVDTQYF. Written as DNA, the CDR3 is TGTGCCAGTAGTACGGCCCGGGTGGATACGCAGTATTTT. This chain links TRBV19 with TRBJ2-3; no definite D call. This CDR3 is built from 13 residues. Trimming removed 4 bases from V and 6 bases from J, with 11 bases in between. Germline CDR1 and CDR2: LNHDA and SQIVND (reference sequence).

This chain joins TRBV19 and TRBJ1-1; 11 nucleotides match TRBD1. Trimming took 6 bases from V and 3 from J; bases not matched to a gene: 6. Looked up from germline, CDR1 is LNHDA and CDR2 is SQIVND (reference sequence). The CDR3 is 15 amino acids. As DNA, the CDR3 is TGTGCCAGTAGCACGGACAGGGGGCGCGACACTGAAGCTTTCTTT. It translates to CASSTDRGRDTEAFF.

The chain uses TRBV5-1 and TRBJ2-3; D is possibly TRBD2 (5 bases). Germline V gene sequence: CDR1 SGHRS, CDR2 YFSETQ. V was shortened by 7 bases and J by 6 bases, with 18 bases between the two germline ends. The CDR3 loop spans 14 amino acids. CDR3 coding DNA: TGCGCCAGCCGAATAGACGGAGGTACCGATACGCAGTATTTT. It codes for CASRIDGGTDTQYF.

This rearrangement joins TRBV27 to TRBJ2-1, with D perhaps TRBD2 (5 bases). Germline CDR1 is MNHEY and CDR2 is SMNVEV (reference sequence). Trimming cost V 6 bases and J 1 base, with 19 bases left between them. The CDR3 is 17 residues long. CDR3 nucleotide sequence: TGTGCCAGCAGCCTCGGTTACGGACGGGGATCCTACAATGAGCAGTTCTTC. Its translation: CASSLGYGRGSYNEQFF.

The gene calls are TRBV19 and TRBJ2-7; 10 bases are a match to TRBD1. The germline CDR1 and CDR2 sequences are LNHDA and SQIVND (reference sequence). CDR3 length equals 15 residues. Trimming removed 5 bases from V and 3 bases from J; junction bases left unmatched: 7. The CDR3 protein is CASSGPGQGFYEQYF. CDR3 nucleotides: TGTGCCAGTAGTGGCCCGGGACAGGGGTTCTACGAGCAGTACTTC.

CDR3 DNA sequence: TGTGCCAGCTCACCACTGAGGGGTACAGATACGCAGTATTTT. It encodes CASSPLRGTDTQYF. The rearrangement links TRBV18 to TRBJ2-3; the D call may be TRBD1 or TRBD2 (5 bases each). Germline V gives CDR1 KGHSH, CDR2 LQKENI. V lost 1 base and J lost 3, with 8 bases in between. CDR3 length equals 14 residues.

This clone was seen a handful of times. The DNA for the CDR3 is TGTGCCAGCAGCTCTGGACAGGGGGCCGTTCAGCCCCAGCATTTT. This translates into CASSSGQGAVQPQHF. V is TRBV5-6 and J is TRBJ1-5, with 11 bases aligning to TRBD1. Trimming at V came to 3 bases and at J to 6 bases, leaving 5 bases not matched to a gene. This CDR3 has 15 amino acids. Germline V CDR1 and CDR2: SGHDT, YYEEEE. Complete variable domain (other parts from reference TRBV5-6 and TRBJ1-5): DAGVTQSPTHLIKTRGQQVTLRCSPKSGHDTVSWYQQALGQGPQFIFQYYEEEERQRGNFPDRFSGHQFPNYSSELNVNALLLGDSALYLCASSSGQGAVQPQHFGDGTRLSIL.

In regard to this clone: This same CDR3 is encoded by further DNA sequences in the sample. The chain uses TRBV7-2 and TRBJ2-7; 10 positions match TRBD2. Germline values: CDR1 SGHTA, CDR2 FQGNSA. After removal of 1 base from V and 4 bases from J, the junction contained 4 bases not matched to a gene. The CDR3 spans 15 residues. The CDR3 DNA reads TGTGCCAGCAGCTTAGGCAGTAGCGGGAGGTACGAGCAGTACTTC. As protein: CASSLGSSGRYEQYF.